This T cell receptor beta chain was documented in a study of blood T cells in healthy people across ages. Study-level points and caveats: While age rose, TCR beta diversity per million T cells dropped in a roughly linear way.

This clonotype was observed a handful of times. As yet, its antigen is unknown. Primers used in a second PCR of roughly 7 to 11 cycles were a sample-barcoded 5' primer and a J-beta primer mix. Individual samples furnished no less than 3 million CDR3-containing paired-end reads apiece. TCRdb passed the 5' RACE reads through MiXCR, listing each CDR3 protein once. The table includes roughly 1.5 million distinct CDR3 sequences, 35% to 45% detected once. The receptor was isolated from a woman under 30 in good health. Sequencing was carried out using blood.

Here the CDR3 DNA reads TGTGCCAGCTTAACAGGGGCCACCGGGGAGCTGTTTTTT. It codes for CASLTGATGELFF. The chain employs TRBV28 and TRBJ2-2, with 7 bases that match TRBD1. The CDR3 is 13 amino acids. Germline V lookup: CDR1 MDHEN, CDR2 SYDVKM. V shed 8 bases, J shed 4 bases, and the junction held 4 bases outside the gene matches.